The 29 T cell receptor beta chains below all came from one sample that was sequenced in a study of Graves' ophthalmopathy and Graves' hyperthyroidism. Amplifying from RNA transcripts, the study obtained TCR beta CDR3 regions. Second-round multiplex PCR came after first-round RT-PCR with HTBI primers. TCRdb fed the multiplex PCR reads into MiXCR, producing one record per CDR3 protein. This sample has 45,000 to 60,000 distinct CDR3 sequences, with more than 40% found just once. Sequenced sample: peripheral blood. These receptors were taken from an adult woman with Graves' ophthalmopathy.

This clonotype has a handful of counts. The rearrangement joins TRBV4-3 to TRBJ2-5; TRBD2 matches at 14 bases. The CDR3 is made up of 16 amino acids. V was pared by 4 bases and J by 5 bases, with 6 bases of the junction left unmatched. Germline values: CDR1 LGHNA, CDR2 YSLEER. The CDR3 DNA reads TGCGCCAGCAGCCTGACTAGCGGGAGGGGGGGGGAGACCCAGTACTTC. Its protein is CASSLTSGRGGETQYF.

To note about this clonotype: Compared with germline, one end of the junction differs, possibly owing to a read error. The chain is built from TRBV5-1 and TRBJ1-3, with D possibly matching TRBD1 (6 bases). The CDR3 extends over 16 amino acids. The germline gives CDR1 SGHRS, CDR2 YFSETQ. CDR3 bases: TGCGCCAGGAGCTCGGAGCCAGGGGTTACAGGAAACACCATATATTTT. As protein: CARSSEPGVTGNTIYF.

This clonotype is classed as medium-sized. Written as DNA, the CDR3 is TGTGCCAGCAGTGGGATGTACGAGCAGTACTTC. It codes for CASSGMYEQYF. The J gene is TRBJ2-7, the V gene TRBV2; D gene ambiguous. Between the trimmed V and J ends, which lost 4 bases and 4 bases, there was a span of 5 bases. Germline V CDR1 and CDR2: SNHLY, FYNNEI. This CDR3 has 11 amino acids.

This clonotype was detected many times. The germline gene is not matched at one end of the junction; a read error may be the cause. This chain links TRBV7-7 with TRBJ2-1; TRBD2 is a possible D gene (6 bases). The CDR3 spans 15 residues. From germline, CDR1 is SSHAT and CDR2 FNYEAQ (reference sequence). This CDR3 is CASSSNLGEENEQFF. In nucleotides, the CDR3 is TGTGCTAGCAGTTCCAACCTAGGGGAGGAAAATGAGCAGTTCTTC.

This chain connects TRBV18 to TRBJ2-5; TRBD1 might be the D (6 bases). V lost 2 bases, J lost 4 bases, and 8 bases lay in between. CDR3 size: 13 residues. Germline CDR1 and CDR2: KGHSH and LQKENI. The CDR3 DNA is TGTGCCAGCTCACCAGGGGGCGGAGAGACCCAGTACTTC. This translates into CASSPGGGETQYF.

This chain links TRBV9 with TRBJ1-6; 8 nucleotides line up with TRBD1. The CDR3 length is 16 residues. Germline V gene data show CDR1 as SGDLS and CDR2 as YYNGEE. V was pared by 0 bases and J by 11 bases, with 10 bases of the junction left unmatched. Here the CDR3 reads CASSVATGGYSPPLHF. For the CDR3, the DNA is TGTGCCAGCAGCGTAGCAACAGGGGGGTATTCCCCACCCCTCCACTTT.

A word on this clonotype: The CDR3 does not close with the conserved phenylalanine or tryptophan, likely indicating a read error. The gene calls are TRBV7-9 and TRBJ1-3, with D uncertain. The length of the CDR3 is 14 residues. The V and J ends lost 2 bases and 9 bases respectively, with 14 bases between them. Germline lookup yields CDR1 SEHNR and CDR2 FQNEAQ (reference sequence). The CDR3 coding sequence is TGTGCCAGCAGCTTACCAAGGAGGTTAGGCACCATATATTTG. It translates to CASSLPRRLGTIYL.

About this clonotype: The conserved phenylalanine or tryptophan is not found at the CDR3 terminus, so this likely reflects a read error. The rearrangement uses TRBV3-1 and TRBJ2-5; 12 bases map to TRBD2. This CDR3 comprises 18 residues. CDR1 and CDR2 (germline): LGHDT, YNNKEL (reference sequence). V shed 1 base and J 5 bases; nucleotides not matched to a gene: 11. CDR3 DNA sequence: TGTGCCAGCAGCCAAGTTCGGTCTAGCGGGAGGGCCCTGGAGACCCAGTACTGC. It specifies CASSQVRSSGRALETQYC.

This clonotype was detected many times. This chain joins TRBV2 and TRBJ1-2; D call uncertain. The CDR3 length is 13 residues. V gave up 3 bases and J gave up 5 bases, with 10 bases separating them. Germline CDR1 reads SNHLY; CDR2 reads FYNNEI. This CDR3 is CASSDVFPYGYTF. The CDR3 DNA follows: TGTGCCAGCAGTGACGTATTTCCTTATGGCTACACCTTC.

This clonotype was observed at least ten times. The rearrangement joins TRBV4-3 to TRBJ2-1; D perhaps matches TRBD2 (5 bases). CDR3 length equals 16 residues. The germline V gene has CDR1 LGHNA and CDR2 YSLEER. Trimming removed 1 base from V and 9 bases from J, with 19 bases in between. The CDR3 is CASSQGSQFRGLEQFF. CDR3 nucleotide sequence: TGCGCCAGCAGCCAAGGAAGCCAGTTTCGGGGTCTTGAGCAGTTCTTC.

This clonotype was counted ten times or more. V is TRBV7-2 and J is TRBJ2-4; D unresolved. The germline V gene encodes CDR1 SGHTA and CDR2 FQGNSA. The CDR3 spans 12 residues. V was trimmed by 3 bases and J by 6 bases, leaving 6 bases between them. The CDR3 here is CASSLNRNIQYF. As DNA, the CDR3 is TGTGCCAGCAGCTTGAATAGAAACATTCAGTACTTC.

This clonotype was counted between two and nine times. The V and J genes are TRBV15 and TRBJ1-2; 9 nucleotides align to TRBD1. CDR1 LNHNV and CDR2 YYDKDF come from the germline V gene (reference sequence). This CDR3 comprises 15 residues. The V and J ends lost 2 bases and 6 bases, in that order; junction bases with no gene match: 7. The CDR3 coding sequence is TGTGCCACCAGCAGAACCCCGGGACAGGGTCATGGCTACACCTTC. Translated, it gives CATSRTPGQGHGYTF.

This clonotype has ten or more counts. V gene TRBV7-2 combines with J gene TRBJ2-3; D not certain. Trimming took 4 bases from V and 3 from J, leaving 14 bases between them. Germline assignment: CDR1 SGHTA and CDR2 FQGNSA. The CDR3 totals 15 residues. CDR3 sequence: CASSSPSKGTDTQYF. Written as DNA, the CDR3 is TGTGCCAGCAGCTCCCCCAGCAAGGGAACAGATACGCAGTATTTT.

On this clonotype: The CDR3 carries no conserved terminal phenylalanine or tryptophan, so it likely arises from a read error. The CDR3 DNA reads as TGTGCCAGCAGTGTAGGATGGGGGGAGAATCAGCCCCAGCATCTT. Protein product: CASSVGWGENQPQHL. The rearrangement joins TRBV9 to TRBJ1-5; the D gene is possibly TRBD1 (5 bases). This CDR3 has 15 amino acids. Germline CDR1 reads SGDLS; CDR2 reads YYNGEE.

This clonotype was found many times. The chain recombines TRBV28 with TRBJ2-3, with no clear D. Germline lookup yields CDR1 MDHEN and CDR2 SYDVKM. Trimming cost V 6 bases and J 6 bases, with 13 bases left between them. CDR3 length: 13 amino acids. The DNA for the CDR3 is TGTGCCAGCAGCCCCCTGGGTGGCGATACGCAGTATTTT. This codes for CASSPLGGDTQYF.

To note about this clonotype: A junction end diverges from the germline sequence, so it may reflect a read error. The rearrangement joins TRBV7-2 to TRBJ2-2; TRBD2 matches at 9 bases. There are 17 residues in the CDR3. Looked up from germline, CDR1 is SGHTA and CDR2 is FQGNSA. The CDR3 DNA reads TGTGCCAGCAGCTTAGGGGGACTAGCACAGAACACCGGGGAGCTGTCTTGG. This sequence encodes CASSLGGLAQNTGELSW. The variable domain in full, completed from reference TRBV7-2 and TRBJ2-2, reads GAGVSQSPSNKVTEKGKDVELRCDPISGHTALYWYRQSLGQGLEFLIYFQGNSAPDKSGLPSDRFSAERTGGSVSTLTIQRTQQEDSAVYLCASSLGGLAQNTGELSWGEGSRLTVL.

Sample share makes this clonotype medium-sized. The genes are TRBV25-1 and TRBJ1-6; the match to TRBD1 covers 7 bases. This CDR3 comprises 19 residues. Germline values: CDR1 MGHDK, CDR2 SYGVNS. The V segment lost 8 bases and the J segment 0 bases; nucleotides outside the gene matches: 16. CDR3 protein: CASPGGKGARSSYNSPLHF. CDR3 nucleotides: TGTGCCAGCCCCGGGGGGAAGGGGGCTAGGAGCTCCTATAATTCACCCCTCCACTTT.

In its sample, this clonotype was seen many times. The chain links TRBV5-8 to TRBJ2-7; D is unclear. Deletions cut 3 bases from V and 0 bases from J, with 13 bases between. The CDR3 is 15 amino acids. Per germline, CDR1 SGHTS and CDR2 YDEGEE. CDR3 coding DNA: TGTGCCAGCAGCTCCCGGCAGGCTAGCTCCTACGAGCAGTACTTC. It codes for CASSSRQASSYEQYF.

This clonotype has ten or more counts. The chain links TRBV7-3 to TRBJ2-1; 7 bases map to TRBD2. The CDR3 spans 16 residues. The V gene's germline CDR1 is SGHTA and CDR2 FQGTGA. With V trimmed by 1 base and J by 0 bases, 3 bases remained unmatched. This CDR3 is CASSLRGGSSYNEQFF. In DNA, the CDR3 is TGTGCCAGCAGCTTAAGGGGCGGGAGCTCCTACAATGAGCAGTTCTTC.

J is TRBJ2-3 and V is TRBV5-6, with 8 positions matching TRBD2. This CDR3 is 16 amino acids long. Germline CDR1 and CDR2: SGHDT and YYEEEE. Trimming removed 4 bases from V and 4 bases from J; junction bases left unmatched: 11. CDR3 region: CASSLGADGRADTQYF. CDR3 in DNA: TGTGCCAGCAGCCTCGGCGCGGACGGGAGGGCAGATACGCAGTATTTT.

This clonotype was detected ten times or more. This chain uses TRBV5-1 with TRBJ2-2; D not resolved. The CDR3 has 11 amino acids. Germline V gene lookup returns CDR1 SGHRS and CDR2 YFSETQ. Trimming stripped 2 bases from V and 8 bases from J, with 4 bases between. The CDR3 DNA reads TGCGCCAGCAGCTTAAGGGGGGAGCTGTTTTTT. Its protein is CASSLRGELFF.

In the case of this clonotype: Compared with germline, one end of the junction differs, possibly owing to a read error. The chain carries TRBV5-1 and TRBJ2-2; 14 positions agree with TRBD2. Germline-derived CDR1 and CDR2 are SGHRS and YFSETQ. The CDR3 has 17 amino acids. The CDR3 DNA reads TGCGCCAGCAGCGTTGGACTAGCGGGAGGCTTGACCGAGGAGCTGTTTTTT. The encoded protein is CASSVGLAGGLTEELFF.

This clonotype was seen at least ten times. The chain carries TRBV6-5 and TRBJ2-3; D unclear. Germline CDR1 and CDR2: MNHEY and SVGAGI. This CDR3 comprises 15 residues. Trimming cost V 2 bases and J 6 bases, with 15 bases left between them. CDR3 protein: CASSYKLRLRDTQYF. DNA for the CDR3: TGTGCCAGCAGTTACAAGCTACGTCTGCGGGATACGCAGTATTTT.

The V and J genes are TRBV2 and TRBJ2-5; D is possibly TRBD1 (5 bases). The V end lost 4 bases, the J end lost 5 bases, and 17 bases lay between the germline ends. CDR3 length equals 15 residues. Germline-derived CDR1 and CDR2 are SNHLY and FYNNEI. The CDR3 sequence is CASSVGRSLLETQYF. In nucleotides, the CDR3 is TGTGCCAGCAGTGTGGGGCGATCCCTGTTGGAGACCCAGTACTTC. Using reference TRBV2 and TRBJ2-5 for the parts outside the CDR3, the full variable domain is EPEVTQTPSHQVTQMGQEVILRCVPISNHLYFYWYRQILGQKVEFLVSFYNNEISEKSEIFDDQFSVERPDGSNFTLKIRSTKLEDSAMYFCASSVGRSLLETQYFGPGTRLLVL.

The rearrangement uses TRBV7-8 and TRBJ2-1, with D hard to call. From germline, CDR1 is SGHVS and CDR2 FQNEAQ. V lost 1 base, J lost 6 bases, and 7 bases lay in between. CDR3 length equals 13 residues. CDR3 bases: TGTGCCAGCAGCTTAGGAACAGTCAATGAGCAGTTCTTC. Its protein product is CASSLGTVNEQFF. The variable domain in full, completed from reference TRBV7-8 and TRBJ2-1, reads GAGVSQSPRYKVAKRGQDVALRCDPISGHVSLFWYQQALGQGPEFLTYFQNEAQLDKSGLPSDRFFAERPEGSVSTLKIQRTQQEDSAVYLCASSLGTVNEQFFGPGTRLTVL.

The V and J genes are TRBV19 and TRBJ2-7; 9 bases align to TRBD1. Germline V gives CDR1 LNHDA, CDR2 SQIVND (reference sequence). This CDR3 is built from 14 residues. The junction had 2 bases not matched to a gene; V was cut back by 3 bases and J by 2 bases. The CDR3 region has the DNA TGTGCCAGTAGTATGGGACAGGGCCCCTACGAGCAGTACTTC. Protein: CASSMGQGPYEQYF.

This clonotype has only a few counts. CDR3 in DNA: TGCAGCGTTGGTTCAGGCTCCTACGAGCAGTACTTC. Amino acids: CSVGSGSYEQYF. V and J are TRBV29-1 and TRBJ2-7; D gene unclear. This CDR3 comprises 12 residues. The V end was cut by 4 bases, the J end by 0 bases, with 7 bases between. Germline V lookup: CDR1 SQVTM, CDR2 ANQGSEA.

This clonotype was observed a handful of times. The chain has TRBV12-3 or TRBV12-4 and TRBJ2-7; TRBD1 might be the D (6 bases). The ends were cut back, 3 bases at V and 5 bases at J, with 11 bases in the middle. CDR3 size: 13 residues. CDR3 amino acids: CASSFTGFDEQYF. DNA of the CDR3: TGTGCCAGCAGTTTCACAGGGTTCGACGAGCAGTACTTC.

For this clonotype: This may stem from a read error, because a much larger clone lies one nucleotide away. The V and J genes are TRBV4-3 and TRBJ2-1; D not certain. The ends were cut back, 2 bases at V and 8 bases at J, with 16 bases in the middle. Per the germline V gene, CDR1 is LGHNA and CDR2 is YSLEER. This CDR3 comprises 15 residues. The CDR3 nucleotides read TGCGCCAGCAGCCAAATGTCCGGACCAGGAGATGAGCAGTTCTTC. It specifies CASSQMSGPGDEQFF.